This is a list of T cell receptor beta chains from one sample in a study of blood T cell repertoires in COVID-19. The method was immunoSEQ multiplex PCR; TCRdb's version includes in-frame clones alone and lacks a portion of them. The table lists about 250,000 clones, approximately 90% of them singletons, with approximately 1.7% in the top ten. The source material was PBMCs or T cells enriched from blood (not recorded which). The receptors shown here come from a man aged 35-49 years who had recovered from COVID-19. The CDR3 runs from the conserved cysteine through the conserved F or W. D genes are given only for firm matches. Clone sizes are given selectively: once, few, many, or a class where the clone is expanded.

CDR3nt,CDR3aa,d_gene,v_gene,abundance,j_gene
TGTGCCAGCAGCGTAACGACTAGCGGGAGCTCTGGGGCCAACGTCCTGACTTTC,CASSVTTSGSSGANVLTF,TRBD2,TRBV9,NA,TRBJ2-6
TGTGCCAGCAGCCGTCCAGGGGGCCGGACTGAAGCTTTCTTT,CASSRPGGRTEAFF,TRBD1,TRBV13,NA,TRBJ1-1
TGTGCCAGCAGCCAAGTTAGCGGGGGGGCCTATCAAGAGACCCAGTACTTC,CASSQVSGGAYQETQYF,TRBD2,TRBV7-8,NA,TRBJ2-5
TGTGCCAGTAACCTGGACAGAAGAGAGAACTATGGCTACACCTTC,CASNLDRRENYGYTF,NA,TRBV19,NA,TRBJ1-2
TGTGCCAGTAGTGAACAAGGGGGCACTGAAGCTTTCTTT,CASSEQGGTEAFF,NA,TRBV19,NA,TRBJ1-1
TGTGCCAGCAGCTTGGGGGCGCATCTTGACATTCAGTACTTC,CASSLGAHLDIQYF,NA,TRBV7-9,NA,TRBJ2-4
TGTGCCAGCAGTTGGGTAAAACGGGCGCAGTATTTT,CASSWVKRAQYF,NA,TRBV28,once,TRBJ2-3
TGCGCCAGCAGCCGCGGTGGGACAGGGGACTCCTACGAGCAGTACTTC,CASSRGGTGDSYEQYF,TRBD1,TRBV5-1,NA,TRBJ2-7
TGTGCCAGCTCACCCCTAGGTGACGAGCAGTACTTC,CASSPLGDEQYF,NA,TRBV18,few,TRBJ2-7
TGTGCCAGCAGCCCGCTAGCGGGAGGGCCTGGAGATACGCAGTATTTT,CASSPLAGGPGDTQYF,TRBD2,TRBV5-6,NA,TRBJ2-3
TGTGCCAGCAGTCCCTGGACAGTGAACACTGAAGCTTTCTTT,CASSPWTVNTEAFF,NA,TRBV6-5,NA,TRBJ1-1
TGTGCCAGTATTGGCAGGGTGAACACTGAAGCTTTCTTT,CASIGRVNTEAFF,NA,TRBV6-5,NA,TRBJ1-1
TGTGCTAGTGGTTTGGAGACTAGCGGGGGGGTCACAGATACGCAGTATTTT,CASGLETSGGVTDTQYF,TRBD2,TRBV12-5,NA,TRBJ2-3
TGCGCCAGCAGCTTAATTCCCGGGGCAGATACGCAGTATTTT,CASSLIPGADTQYF,NA,TRBV5-1,NA,TRBJ2-3
TGTGCCAGCAGCCACAATGGGGCCGCCATTTCTAACTATGGCTACACCTTC,CASSHNGAAISNYGYTF,NA,TRBV7-9,few,TRBJ1-2
TGTGCCAGCAGTTCGGTTTGGCAGGGGGCCATCTATGGCTACACCTTC,CASSSVWQGAIYGYTF,TRBD1,TRBV28,NA,TRBJ1-2
TGTGCCAGCAGCTTGGGGCAAGCGGTTAGGAACACCATATATTTT,CASSLGQAVRNTIYF,NA,TRBV5-5,NA,TRBJ1-3
TGTGCCAGCAGGGGGGGACAGGGAGTATCGGAGACCCAGTACTTC,CASRGGQGVSETQYF,TRBD1,TRBV6-5,NA,TRBJ2-5
TGTGCCAGCAGTTTCTATGGGACAGGTAACACCGGGGAGCTGTTTTTT,CASSFYGTGNTGELFF,TRBD1,TRBV27,NA,TRBJ2-2
TGCGCCAGCAAATCGGTCGGCTCGGGGGAGACCCAGTACTTC,CASKSVGSGETQYF,NA,TRBV5-1,NA,TRBJ2-5
TGTGCCAGCACTATCCCGCGGGGGGGTCTCGGCTACACCTTC,CASTIPRGGLGYTF,NA,TRBV28,NA,TRBJ1-2
TGTGCCATCAGTGTCAGCGGGGACTACAATGAGCAGTTCTTC,CAISVSGDYNEQFF,TRBD2,TRBV10-3,NA,TRBJ2-1
TGTGCCAGCAGCTCCGCGGGGACTAGCGGAGGGAGCTCCTACAATGAGCAGTTCTTC,CASSSAGTSGGSSYNEQFF,TRBD2,TRBV5-8,NA,TRBJ2-1
TGTGCCAGCAGGACAGGGCGCATCTCCTCACCCCTCCACTTT,CASRTGRISSPLHF,TRBD1,TRBV5-4,NA,TRBJ1-6
TGTGCCAGCAGCACAGACAGGGTCTCACCCCTCCACTTT,CASSTDRVSPLHF,TRBD1,TRBV28,once,TRBJ1-6
TGTGCCATCAGTGAGCGGACTGAAGCTTTCTTT,CAISERTEAFF,NA,TRBV10-3,few,TRBJ1-1
TGTGCCAGCACTCGCGGGAGGACCCACAATGAGCAGTTCTTC,CASTRGRTHNEQFF,TRBD2,TRBV6-5,NA,TRBJ2-1
TGTGCCAGCTCACCATACGCGACTAGCATAAGGTACAATGAGCAGTTCTTC,CASSPYATSIRYNEQFF,TRBD2,TRBV18,NA,TRBJ2-1
TGTGCCAGCAGCTTGAGGACTAGTGCAGATACGCAGTATTTT,CASSLRTSADTQYF,TRBD2,TRBV5-8,NA,TRBJ2-3
TGTGCCTCGGGGAAGGACCTCGGTTCACCCCTCCACTTT,CASGKDLGSPLHF,NA,TRBV12-3/TRBV12-4,NA,TRBJ1-6
TGTGCCATCACTCCATCAGGGGAGTCCCTGCGCAATGAGCAGTTCTTC,CAITPSGESLRNEQFF,NA,TRBV10-3,NA,TRBJ2-1
TGTGCCAGCAGTCTGACAGGAGACACTGAAGCTTTCTTT,CASSLTGDTEAFF,NA,TRBV12-3/TRBV12-4,NA,TRBJ1-1
TGCGCCAGCAGCCCGGCCCCAGCGAACTCTGGAAACACCATATATTTT,CASSPAPANSGNTIYF,NA,TRBV5-1,NA,TRBJ1-3
TGTGCCAGCAGCAAAGATGTGGGGGGCTCCTATAATTCACCCCTCCACTTT,CASSKDVGGSYNSPLHF,NA,TRBV21-1,NA,TRBJ1-6
TGTGCCAGCAGTTTAGGGCAGGGGATTAGGAGCTACACCTTC,CASSLGQGIRSYTF,NA,TRBV28,NA,TRBJ1-2
TGTGCCAGCAGCTTAGGGGGCCGGACCAACACTGAAGCTTTCTTT,CASSLGGRTNTEAFF,NA,TRBV7-2,NA,TRBJ1-1
TGTGCCAGCGTCGACAGTAATTCACCCCTCCACTTT,CASVDSNSPLHF,NA,TRBV2,once,TRBJ1-6
TGCAGCGTTGAAGCCGGAGAGACCCAGTACTTC,CSVEAGETQYF,NA,TRBV29-1,NA,TRBJ2-5
TGTGCCTGCGGCCCGGGACAGGGAAATTCTGAGCAGTTCTTC,CACGPGQGNSEQFF,TRBD1,TRBV27,NA,TRBJ2-1
TGTGCCAGCAGTCATCCGGGGTTGAAGGATTCACCCCTCCACTTT,CASSHPGLKDSPLHF,NA,TRBV6-6,NA,TRBJ1-6
TGTGCCTCCTGGGGGGGCAGCAATGAGCAGTTCTTC,CASWGGSNEQFF,NA,TRBV10-3,NA,TRBJ2-1
TGTGCCAGCAGTTTTGGGCTAGCGGGGGGCTGGGGGACCCAGTACTTC,CASSFGLAGGWGTQYF,TRBD2,TRBV28,many,TRBJ2-5
TGCGCCAGCAGCCCCATCGGGACCCCAGGGGTCTATGGCTACACCTTC,CASSPIGTPGVYGYTF,NA,TRBV5-1,NA,TRBJ1-2
TGTGCCAGCTCACCACAGGGGCCACACACCGGGGAGCTGTTTTTT,CASSPQGPHTGELFF,NA,TRBV18,once,TRBJ2-2
TGTGCCAGCAGCCAACTCCTGGAGCCCACAGATACGCAGTATTTT,CASSQLLEPTDTQYF,NA,TRBV3-1/TRBV3-2,few,TRBJ2-3
TGTGCCTGGAGTGGCCTCCCGGTTAGCGCCTACGAGCAGTACTTC,CAWSGLPVSAYEQYF,NA,TRBV30,NA,TRBJ2-7
TGTGCCACCAGTCAGGGCGGGGAGCTGTTTTTT,CATSQGGELFF,NA,TRBV24-1,NA,TRBJ2-2
TGTGCCAGCAGCTTGGTGGGGACAGGGGAGCAGTACTTC,CASSLVGTGEQYF,TRBD1,TRBV5-6,NA,TRBJ2-7
TGTGCCCAGGATCGATTGAGACAGGGGGGAGCTGAAGCTTTCTTT,CAQDRLRQGGAEAFF,TRBD1,TRBV30,once,TRBJ1-1
TGTGCCAGTAGTATGGGCAGGGGACCGCCCGGGTACAATGAGCAGTTCTTC,CASSMGRGPPGYNEQFF,NA,TRBV19,NA,TRBJ2-1
TGCGCCAGCAGCTTGGGGCAGCGGGAGATCTCCTACGAGCAGTACTTC,CASSLGQREISYEQYF,TRBD2,TRBV5-1,NA,TRBJ2-7
TGTGCCAGCAGCCTTGGAGAGAACAATGAGCAGTTCTTC,CASSLGENNEQFF,NA,TRBV11-3,NA,TRBJ2-1
TGTGCCTGGAAAGGGGTTGGCAATGAGCAGTTCTTC,CAWKGVGNEQFF,NA,TRBV30,once,TRBJ2-1
TGTGCCAGCAGTTTATCGTTCAGTTTTAACTATGGCTACACCTTC,CASSLSFSFNYGYTF,NA,TRBV27,NA,TRBJ1-2
TGTGCCAGCAGCGTAGGTGAAGGCAGGGTGGGGGAAAAACTGTTTTTT,CASSVGEGRVGEKLFF,NA,TRBV9,NA,TRBJ1-4